This T cell receptor (beta chain) was captured by sequencing in a study of T cells after yellow fever vaccination. Study results and caveats: Peaking faster, on day 5 versus 15, the secondary response was nonetheless weaker.

Each CDR3 protein gets one entry after TCRdb re-called the 5' RACE reads with MiXCR. The table shows hundreds of thousands of distinct CDR3 sequences, with less than 15% occurring only once. With regard to this clonotype: Its specificity is not known.

The material sequenced was PBMCs, taken on the day of the yellow fever booster vaccination. This clonotype was sampled from a young man who received the YFV17D yellow fever vaccine.

In nucleotides, the CDR3 is TGTGCCAGCAGTTTCCGAGGACAGGGATTTACCGGGGAGCTGTTTTTT. This sequence encodes CASSFRGQGFTGELFF. V gene TRBV28 combines with J gene TRBJ2-2, with 8 bases aligning to TRBD1. From germline, CDR1 is MDHEN and CDR2 SYDVKM. The V and J ends lost 3 bases and 5 bases, in that order; junction bases with no gene match: 8. The CDR3 runs to 16 residues.